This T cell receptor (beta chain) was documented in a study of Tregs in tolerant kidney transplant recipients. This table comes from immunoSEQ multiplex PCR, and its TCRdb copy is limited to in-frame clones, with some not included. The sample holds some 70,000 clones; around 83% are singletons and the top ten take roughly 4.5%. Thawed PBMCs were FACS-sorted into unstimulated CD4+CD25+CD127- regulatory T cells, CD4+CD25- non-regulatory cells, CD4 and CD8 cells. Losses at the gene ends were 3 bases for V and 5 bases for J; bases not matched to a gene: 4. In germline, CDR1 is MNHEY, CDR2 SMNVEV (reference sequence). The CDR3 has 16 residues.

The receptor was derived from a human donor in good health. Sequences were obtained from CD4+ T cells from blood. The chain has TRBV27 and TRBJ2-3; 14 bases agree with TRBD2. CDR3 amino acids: CASSFSGLAGGDTQYF. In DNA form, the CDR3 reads TGTGCCAGCAGTTTTTCAGGACTAGCGGGAGGAGATACGCAGTATTTT.